This is a list of T cell receptor beta chains from one sample in a study of T cell responses to AZD1222 COVID-19 vaccine. Here immunoSEQ multiplex PCR was the method, and the copy in TCRdb shows in-frame clones only, minus some. Here the sample spans about 130,000 clones, around 89% being singletons. The source material was peripheral blood, sampled on day 0 of AZD1222 vaccination. The receptors derive from an adult in good health. Each CDR3 is given with its conserved first and last residue. D genes are given only for firm matches. Rows may omit the clone size; those that give it use once, few, many or a size class.

TRBD1	-	TRBV3-1/TRBV3-2	TRBJ2-2	TGTGCCAGCAGCCAAGGGACAGGGGGCACCGGGGAGCTGTTTTTT	CASSQGTGGTGELFF
-	-	TRBV3-1/TRBV3-2	TRBJ1-2	TGTGCCAGCAGCCAATCCGGGAGATCCAATTATGGCTACACCTTC	CASSQSGRSNYGYTF
TRBD2	-	TRBV5-1	TRBJ2-3	TGCGCCAGCAGCTTGGTCGGGACTACCACAGATACGCAGTATTTT	CASSLVGTTTDTQYF
TRBD2	-	TRBV28	TRBJ2-3	TGTGCCACCCACCCGGCCGAACTAGCGGGAGGTACAGATACGCAGTATTTT	CATHPAELAGGTDTQYF
-	-	TRBV5-1	TRBJ1-6	TGCGCCAGCAGCCCTAGGGCCTTAGGGGACTCCTATAATTCACCCCTCCACTTT	CASSPRALGDSYNSPLHF
TRBD1	once	TRBV6-2/TRBV6-3	TRBJ2-7	TGTGCCAGCAGCGCTACCGGGACAGGGGGCTCCTACGAGCAGTACTTC	CASSATGTGGSYEQYF
-	-	TRBV19	TRBJ1-5	TGTGCCAGTAGTAAGCCTCAGGGCTCGGGCGGCAATCAGCCCCAGCATTTT	CASSKPQGSGGNQPQHF
TRBD2	-	TRBV7-2	TRBJ2-3	TGTGCCAGCAGCTTAGCGGGAGGGACTAGCGGGAGAGGAGATACGCAGTATTTT	CASSLAGGTSGRGDTQYF
-	-	TRBV5-4	TRBJ2-7	TGTGCCAGCAGCCTGGGAGCAGGGCGCAACGAGCAGTACTTC	CASSLGAGRNEQYF
TRBD1	-	TRBV7-2	TRBJ2-7	TGTGCCAGCAGCTTAGGTCCAGGGGGCTACGAGCAGTACTTC	CASSLGPGGYEQYF
-	-	TRBV20-1	TRBJ1-1	TGCAGTGCTAGGACAGGCGAAGCTTTCTTT	CSARTGEAFF
TRBD2	-	TRBV11-3	TRBJ2-5	TGTGCCAGCAGTTTTGGGACTAGCGGGGGGCCGCGGCAAGAGACCCAGTACTTC	CASSFGTSGGPRQETQYF
TRBD2	-	TRBV5-6	TRBJ2-1	TGTGCCAGCAGCTTGCGGCTAGCGGGACCCAATGAGCAGTTCTTC	CASSLRLAGPNEQFF
TRBD1	-	TRBV7-6	TRBJ1-2	TGTGCCAGCAGTTCAACTCCGGGACAGGGAATCTACACCTTC	CASSSTPGQGIYTF
-	-	TRBV2	TRBJ2-1	TGTGCCAGCAGTGTTTTCGGAGGGGACAATGAGCAGTTCTTC	CASSVFGGDNEQFF
TRBD1	-	TRBV27	TRBJ2-7	TGTGCCAGCAGTTCCCCGTTACAGGGGGCCTACGAGCAGTACTTC	CASSSPLQGAYEQYF
TRBD2	few	TRBV4-2	TRBJ2-6	TGTGCCAGCAGCCAAGCGGGGGGGAGCTCTGGGGCCAACGTCCTGACTTTC	CASSQAGGSSGANVLTF
-	-	TRBV20-1	TRBJ1-2	TGCAGTGCTAGAGCCAGCTATGGCTACACCTTC	CSARASYGYTF
TRBD1	-	TRBV19	TRBJ2-2	TGTGCCAGTATGGGACAGGCGAACACCGGGGAGCTGTTTTTT	CASMGQANTGELFF
-	-	TRBV6-5	TRBJ2-2	TGTGCCAGCAGTTACTCTGGGACCGGGGAGCTGTTTTTT	CASSYSGTGELFF
-	-	TRBV2	TRBJ1-6	TGTGCCAGCAGCACCAGGGAAGGAAATTCACCCCTCCACTTT	CASSTREGNSPLHF
TRBD1	once	TRBV28	TRBJ1-2	TGTGCCAGCAGCCCCGGACAGGCGCACTACACCTTC	CASSPGQAHYTF
TRBD2	-	TRBV7-3	TRBJ2-2	TGTGCCAGCAGCTTAACGGGTGGACTAGCCCCCGGGGAGCTGTTTTTT	CASSLTGGLAPGELFF
-	-	TRBV28	TRBJ2-7	TGTGCCACCTCGGGACACAGCTCCTACGAGCAGTACTTC	CATSGHSSYEQYF
-	-	TRBV9	TRBJ2-1	TGTGCCAGCAGCCCAGGGGGGCTAGCTCGGAATGAGCAGTTCTTC	CASSPGGLARNEQFF
-	few	TRBV5-6	TRBJ2-1	TGTGCCAGCAGCTTCGGCTATGAGCAGTTCTTC	CASSFGYEQFF
TRBD1	-	TRBV4-1	TRBJ2-2	TGCGCCAGCAGCCAAGAGGGGACAGGGCACGGCACCGGGGAGCTGTTTTTT	CASSQEGTGHGTGELFF
-	-	TRBV11-2	TRBJ2-7	TGTGCCAGCAGCTTAGCACAGCTCTACGAGCAGTACTTC	CASSLAQLYEQYF